This T cell receptor (beta chain) was sequenced during a study of OX40 agonist ivuxolimab in advanced cancers. Looking at the study overall: Three patients got partial responses; one had hepatocellular carcinoma and two had cutaneous melanoma.

Sampling of blood occurred at baseline, cycle 4 day 1, and cycle 7 day 1. Per the germline V gene, CDR1 is MNHEY and CDR2 is SMNVEV (reference sequence). V dropped 4 bases and J dropped 5 bases, with 11 bases sitting between them. This CDR3 is built from 13 residues. Some clones are missing from TCRdb's copy, which holds only in-frame ones; the method was immunoSEQ multiplex PCR. The sample has 75,000 to 95,000 clones; approximately 89% are singletons. Material: CD4+ or CD8+ T cells sorted from blood, obtained in a trial of the OX40 agonist ivuxolimab. This clonotype was obtained from an adult with an advanced solid tumor such as melanoma, head and neck, liver or kidney cancer. V is TRBV27 and J is TRBJ1-1; D possibly corresponds to TRBD1 (5 bases). The CDR3 nucleotides are TGTGCCAGCAGTTCCAGGGACTCTACTGAAGCTTTCTTT. It encodes CASSSRDSTEAFF.